This entry is about one TCR beta chain. No antigen is known for it. Libraries were prepared by immunoSEQ multiplex PCR; TCRdb keeps only in-frame clonotypes and omits some of them. The data hold approximately 3,700 clones, with about 19% observed a single time. The data were taken from a study of tumour-infiltrating T cells in Burkitt lymphoma. Study in general: All epidemiological Burkitt lymphoma subtypes were represented in the cohort. Overall and progression-free survival were predicted by productive clonality.

Whole-study findings and limits: Several public clonotypes were shared across many Burkitt lymphoma patients.

The CDR3 spans 20 residues. Trimming took 7 bases from V and 0 from J; bases not matched to a gene: 17. Germline CDR1 is MDHEN and CDR2 is SYDVKM. V and J are TRBV28 and TRBJ2-1, with TRBD2 matching over 11 bases. The sequencing input was tumor tissue. This TCR derives from a human donor with Burkitt lymphoma. The CDR3 sequence is CASTPQGGSGRESSYNEQFF. CDR3 DNA sequence: TGTGCCAGCACCCCGCAGGGGGGTAGCGGGAGGGAAAGCTCCTACAATGAGCAGTTCTTC.